The source of this TCR beta chain is a study of CD8 T cells in ankylosing spondylitis. CDR1 is MGHDK, CDR2 SYGVNS, per germline. Trimming removed 9 bases from V and 4 bases from J, with 13 bases in between. This CDR3 is built from 14 residues. General study findings and limits: Ankylosing spondylitis blood appeared to carry a characteristic TCR beta motif of roughly 8 highly homologous variants.

TCRdb re-derived calls from the 5' RACE reads in MiXCR, one entry per CDR3 protein. The sample lists more than 650,000 distinct CDR3 sequences, 10% to 15% occurring once. Remarks on this clonotype: The antigen remains undetermined.

This TCR was recovered from a male donor with ankylosing spondylitis. This chain links TRBV25-1 with TRBJ2-6; D possibly matches TRBD1 or TRBD2 (5 bases each). Specimen: blood, either unsorted or a sorted T cell fraction (not recorded which). The CDR3, as DNA: TGTGCCAGAGCGTGGGGGACCGGGGCCAACGTCCTGACTTTC. Its translation is CARAWGTGANVLTF.